The 13 T cell receptor beta chains listed next were all sequenced from one sample in a study of blood T cell repertoires in COVID-19. This table comes from immunoSEQ multiplex PCR, and its TCRdb copy is limited to in-frame clones, with some not included. The repertoire includes some 300,000 clones, approximately 89% of them detected once, and 1.5% to 2% sits in the top ten. The sample taken for sequencing was peripheral blood. All receptors derive from a woman between 25 and 40 years old with COVID-19, enrolled during active disease.

The CDR3 loop reads CASSYLQGLTDTQYF. CDR3 bases: TGTGCCAGCAGTTACCTACAGGGCCTCACAGATACGCAGTATTTT. The V call is TRBV6-5, the J call TRBJ2-3; tentative D call: TRBD1 (6 bases). V was cut by 2 bases and J by 2 bases, with 11 bases left in between. There are 15 residues in the CDR3. The germline V gene has CDR1 MNHEY and CDR2 SVGAGI.

The chain uses TRBV5-1 and TRBJ1-4; D is uncertain. Germline V lookup: CDR1 SGHRS, CDR2 YFSETQ. V lost 0 bases to trimming and J lost 5 bases, with 14 bases between them. CDR3 length: 16 residues. CDR3 DNA sequence: TGCGCCAGCAGCTTGGGAAGAGTCACGGGGAATGAAAAACTGTTTTTT. Translated: CASSLGRVTGNEKLFF.

The chain employs TRBV5-1 and TRBJ2-7; 10 positions match TRBD2. V dropped 2 bases and J dropped 0; count of bases not matched to a gene: 2. CDR3 length equals 15 residues. Germline CDR1 SGHRS, CDR2 YFSETQ. CDR3 bases: TGCGCCAGCAGCTTTGCTAGCGGGGGCTCCTACGAGCAGTACTTC. It specifies CASSFASGGSYEQYF.

This clone was recorded only once. The gene calls are TRBV12-3 or TRBV12-4 and TRBJ1-2; perhaps TRBD1 as D (5 bases). CDR3 length equals 12 residues. Trimming shortened V by 6 bases and J by 8 bases, and 13 bases separated the two germline ends. CDR3 residues: CASRPQGGGYTF. For the CDR3, the DNA is TGTGCCAGCAGGCCCCAGGGTGGGGGCTACACCTTC.

The V gene is TRBV29-1, the J gene TRBJ1-2; TRBD1 matches at 12 bases. The germline V gene encodes CDR1 SQVTM and CDR2 ANQGSEA. The CDR3 spans 14 residues. The junction had 6 bases not matched to a gene; V was cut back by 6 bases and J by 4 bases. CDR3 loop: CSVGGTGGLYGYTF. The DNA of the CDR3 is TGCAGCGTCGGGGGGACAGGGGGCCTCTATGGCTACACCTTC.

The V and J genes are TRBV12-3 or TRBV12-4 and TRBJ1-5; D ambiguous. This CDR3 contains 12 residues. V lost 6 bases and J lost 6, with 9 bases in between. CDR3 in DNA: TGTGCCAGCAGAACAACGGGTCAGCCCCAGCATTTT. It specifies CASRTTGQPQHF.

The chain employs TRBV9 and TRBJ1-6; D gene ambiguous. The CDR3 covers 13 residues. Trimming removed 2 bases at V and 16 bases at J, with 16 bases between. The germline V gene has CDR1 SGDLS and CDR2 YYNGEE. For the CDR3, the DNA is TGTGCCAGCAGCGTGCAATTGGCAACCTCGCTCCACTTT. Translated, it gives CASSVQLATSLHF.

The V and J genes are TRBV11-2 and TRBJ1-4; D possibly corresponds to TRBD1 (6 bases). Germline lookup yields CDR1 SGHAT and CDR2 FQNNGV. V lost 6 bases, J lost 5 bases, and 13 bases lay in between. The CDR3 is 14 amino acids. CDR3 in DNA: TGTGCCAGCAGTCACACAGGGCTCAATGAAAAACTGTTTTTT. Its translation: CASSHTGLNEKLFF. Supplemented by reference TRBV11-2 and TRBJ1-4, the full variable domain reads EAGVAQSPRYKIIEKRQSVAFWCNPISGHATLYWYQQILGQGPKLLIQFQNNGVVDDSQLPKDRFSAERLKGVDSTLKIQPAKLEDSAVYLCASSHTGLNEKLFFGSGTQLSVL.

The chain recombines TRBV21-1 with TRBJ1-5; TRBD1, the D gene given by the table, was not confirmed from the DNA. TRBV21-1 is designated a pseudogene. The CDR3 has 17 residues. DNA for the CDR3: TGTGCCAGCAGGCGGGACAGGGGACTACCTAGCAATCAGCCCCAGCATTTT. It is translated as CASRRDRGLPSNQPQHF.

The genes are TRBV19 and TRBJ1-1; no definite D call. The CDR3 totals 17 residues. V was pared by 6 bases and J by 0 bases, with 20 bases between. Germline V gene sequence: CDR1 LNHDA, CDR2 SQIVND (reference sequence). In DNA, the CDR3 is TGTGCCAGTAGCCCCTCTTCGGGGTTCTATATGAACACTGAAGCTTTCTTT. Protein sequence: CASSPSSGFYMNTEAFF.

The chain couples TRBV18 to TRBJ2-7; TRBD1 is a possible D gene (6 bases). The CDR3 totals 14 residues. The germline V gene encodes CDR1 KGHSH and CDR2 LQKENI. V lost 3 bases and J 4 bases, leaving 13 bases between the germline ends. The CDR3 reads CASSPSGQSYEQYF. CDR3 DNA sequence: TGTGCCAGCTCACCTTCCGGACAGTCTTACGAGCAGTACTTC.

The rearrangement uses TRBV5-1 and TRBJ1-6; 10 bases fit TRBD1. The CDR3 totals 18 residues. CDR1 is SGHRS and CDR2 is YFSETQ in the germline V gene. V was clipped by 5 bases and J by 9 bases; unmatched bases: 17. CDR3 bases: TGCGCCAGCAGAACAGTCCCGGGACAGGGGTTCGGGAGTTCACCCCTCCACTTT. This encodes CASRTVPGQGFGSSPLHF. Based on the CDR3 plus reference TRBV5-1 and TRBJ1-6, the full variable domain is KAGVTQTPRYLIKTRGQQVTLSCSPISGHRSVSWYQQTPGQGLQFLFEYFSETQRNKGNFPGRFSGRQFSNSRSEMNVSTLELGDSALYLCASRTVPGQGFGSSPLHFGNGTRLTVT.

This sequence joins TRBV4-1 and TRBJ1-6, with 9 bases fitting TRBD1. The V and J ends lost 2 bases and 9 bases, in that order; junction bases with no gene match: 5. Germline V CDR1 and CDR2: MGHRA, YSYEKL. This CDR3 has 15 amino acids. The chain's CDR3 is CASSQWDRVGSPLHF. In nucleotides, the CDR3 is TGCGCCAGCAGCCAATGGGACAGGGTGGGTTCACCCCTCCACTTT.